Presented here are 25 T cell receptor beta chains from one specimen sequenced in a study of blood T cell repertoires in COVID-19 (dated by TCRdb to about 2020). Receptors were amplified or captured by the immunoSEQ multiplex PCR assay. TCRdb obtained this table from immuneACCESS and retained in-frame rearrangements with V and J assigned. These tables miss some clones; where compared with another copy, unresolved V genes account for less than half of the shortfall, and the remainder is unexplained. This sample lists around 40,000 clones; roughly 85% were detected once. Approximately 10% of the sample is taken by the ten largest. Sequences were obtained from peripheral blood. Receptors were obtained from a human donor in a cohort sampled during active COVID-19.

This chain links TRBV4-2 with TRBJ1-2; 9 bases fit TRBD1. The CDR3 has 14 amino acids. Germline V gene data show CDR1 as LGHNA and CDR2 as YNFKEQ. Trimming at V came to 5 bases and at J to 2 bases, leaving 3 bases not matched to a gene. CDR3 DNA sequence: TGTGCCAGCAGCATGGGGACAGGGAACTATGGCTACACCTTC. This codes for CASSMGTGNYGYTF.

V gene TRBV3-1 (or the pseudogene TRBV3-2) combines with J gene TRBJ2-2, with a weak D call TRBD1 (6 bases). V shed 4 bases and J shed 4 bases, with 10 bases lying between them. This CDR3 comprises 14 residues. Germline lookup yields CDR1 LGHDT and CDR2 YNNKEL (reference sequence). The CDR3 DNA follows: TGTGCCAGCAGCCCGTCAGGGGCCACCGGGGAGCTGTTTTTT. It translates to CASSPSGATGELFF.

This chain links TRBV10-1 with TRBJ2-1; D is perhaps TRBD1 (6 bases). Between the trimmed V and J ends, which lost 7 bases and 8 bases, there was a span of 21 bases. This CDR3 region has 15 residues. Per the germline V gene, CDR1 is WNHNN and CDR2 is SYGVQD (reference sequence). CDR3 coding DNA: TGCGCCAGCACCGAGGGGGACCTGCATCCCCATGAGCAGTTCTTC. Translation: CASTEGDLHPHEQFF.

The count of this clone is one. CDR3 sequence reads: CASSGAGGTEAFF. The CDR3 nucleotides read TGTGCCAGCAGCGGGGCCGGGGGGACTGAAGCTTTCTTT. The rearrangement joins TRBV12-3 or TRBV12-4 to TRBJ1-1; TRBD1 is a possible D gene (5 bases). CDR3 size: 13 residues. Trimming pared 6 bases from V and 5 bases from J, leaving 13 bases between.

The chain recombines TRBV14 with TRBJ2-1; maybe TRBD2 (5 bases). Germline loops: CDR1 SGHDN, CDR2 FVKESK. The ends were cut back, 4 bases at V and 8 bases at J, with 9 bases in the middle. This CDR3 has 12 residues. Here the CDR3 DNA reads TGTGCCAGCAGCCCCTACGGGGATGAGCAGTTCTTC. Amino acid sequence: CASSPYGDEQFF.

This chain links TRBV5-1 with TRBJ2-1; D gene ambiguous. Trimming took off 1 base at V and 4 bases at J, with 9 bases between the two ends. CDR1 and CDR2 (germline): SGHRS, YFSETQ. This CDR3 comprises 14 residues. CDR3 protein: CASSLWQEYNEQFF. CDR3 in DNA: TGCGCCAGCAGCTTGTGGCAGGAATACAATGAGCAGTTCTTC.

The gene calls are TRBV3-1 (or the pseudogene TRBV3-2) and TRBJ2-3; no definite D call. The CDR3 sequence is 15 residues long. The V end was cut by 2 bases, the J end by 3 bases, with 12 bases between. From germline, CDR1 is LGHDT and CDR2 YNNKEL (reference sequence). CDR3 protein: CASSQKIRETDTQYF. The CDR3 DNA reads TGTGCCAGCAGCCAAAAAATTAGAGAGACAGATACGCAGTATTTT.

The chain links TRBV11-2 to TRBJ1-1, with a tentative D call TRBD1 (6 bases). Trimming removed 5 bases from V and 1 base from J, with 11 bases in between. The germline V gene has CDR1 SGHAT and CDR2 FQNNGV. The CDR3 extends over 14 amino acids. The CDR3, as DNA: TGTGCCAGCAGCCGTCAACAGGGGAACACTGAAGCTTTCTTT. Amino acids: CASSRQQGNTEAFF.

This clone was observed a few times. At one of its ends the junction is not consistent with the germline gene, which may arise from a read error. The chain recombines TRBV7-9 with TRBJ1-6; D is ambiguous. The CDR3 spans 16 residues. Germline CDR1 and CDR2: SEHNR and FQNEAQ (reference sequence). The CDR3 is CASTNPAPGYSSPLHF. The DNA of the CDR3 is TGTGCCAGCACGAATCCAGCGCCGGGATATAGTTCACCCCTCCACTTT.

This clone was seen a handful of times. V gene TRBV3-1 (or the pseudogene TRBV3-2) combines with J gene TRBJ1-6; no definite D call. Trimming cost V 0 bases and J 7 bases, with 13 bases left between them. The CDR3 sequence is 16 residues long. Germline V CDR1 and CDR2: LGHDT, YNNKEL (reference sequence). The CDR3 here is CASSQDSRRPNSPLHF. The CDR3 nucleotides are TGTGCCAGCAGCCAAGATTCACGGAGGCCGAATTCACCCCTCCACTTT.

The V gene is TRBV4-1, the J gene TRBJ2-1, with D perhaps matching TRBD1 (6 bases). The germline gives CDR1 MGHRA, CDR2 YSYEKL. The CDR3 runs to 14 residues. V shed 5 bases and J shed 6 bases, with 14 bases lying between them. CDR3 loop: CASSSSDRSNEQFF. The CDR3 DNA reads as TGCGCCAGCAGCTCCTCGGACAGAAGCAATGAGCAGTTCTTC.

The V and J genes are TRBV19 and TRBJ2-3; 12 bases fit TRBD1. CDR3 length: 15 amino acids. The germline gives CDR1 LNHDA, CDR2 SQIVND (reference sequence). Trimming took 6 bases from V and 1 from J; bases not matched to a gene: 2. CDR3 loop: CASRRDRGRTDTQYF. CDR3 sequence (DNA): TGTGCCAGTAGGAGGGACAGGGGGCGCACAGATACGCAGTATTTT.

The V call is TRBV2, the J call TRBJ2-3; D is perhaps TRBD2 (5 bases). CDR3 length equals 13 residues. Germline V lookup: CDR1 SNHLY, CDR2 FYNNEI. The V end lost 6 bases, the J end lost 3 bases, and 10 bases lay between the germline ends. The CDR3 here is CASREEVTDTQYF. CDR3 bases: TGTGCCAGCAGAGAGGAGGTAACAGATACGCAGTATTTT.

The genes are TRBV29-1 and TRBJ1-1, with 8 nucleotides matching TRBD1. Germline CDR1 and CDR2: SQVTM and ANQGSEA. V lost 4 bases, J lost 4 bases, and 5 bases stayed unmatched. The CDR3 consists of 13 residues. CDR3 in DNA: TGCAGCGTTGTGACAGGGGTCGGCACTGAAGCTTTCTTT. Amino acids: CSVVTGVGTEAFF. Full variable domain (missing parts from reference TRBV29-1 and TRBJ1-1): SAVISQKPSRDICQRGTSLTIQCQVDSQVTMMFWYRQQPGQSLTLIATANQGSEATYESGFVIDKFPISRPNLTFSTLTVSNMSPEDSSIYLCSVVTGVGTEAFFGQGTRLTVV.

This chain joins TRBV5-1 and TRBJ2-3; 9 nucleotides match TRBD2. Germline assignment: CDR1 SGHRS and CDR2 YFSETQ. The length of the CDR3 is 16 residues. Trimming removed 4 bases from V and 0 bases from J; junction bases left unmatched: 6. CDR3 sequence: CASSMLTSGSTDTQYF. The CDR3 nucleotides read TGCGCCAGCAGCATGCTTACTAGCGGGAGCACAGATACGCAGTATTTT.

This sequence joins TRBV5-1 and TRBJ2-7; the match to TRBD1 covers 7 bases. With 0 bases clipped from V and 5 bases from J, the junction kept 5 bases outside the gene matches. The length of the CDR3 is 14 residues. The germline V gene encodes CDR1 SGHRS and CDR2 YFSETQ. The CDR3 reads CASSLGQGFDEQYF. CDR3 nucleotides: TGCGCCAGCAGCTTGGGACAGGGTTTTGACGAGCAGTACTTC.

The rearrangement uses TRBV18 and TRBJ1-5; 7 positions match TRBD1. The junction had 5 bases not matched to a gene; V was cut back by 3 bases and J by 3 bases. This CDR3 spans 15 amino acids. Germline CDR1 and CDR2: KGHSH and LQKENI. The CDR3 here is CASSPGQSFNQPQHF. The CDR3 DNA reads TGTGCCAGCTCACCGGGACAGAGTTTCAATCAGCCCCAGCATTTT.

The chain is built from TRBV27 and TRBJ2-7; TRBD2 matches at 11 bases. The CDR3 runs 15 residues. V lost 5 bases to trimming and J lost 6 bases; unmatched junction nucleotides: 9. In germline, CDR1 is MNHEY, CDR2 SMNVEV (reference sequence). CDR3 sequence (DNA): TGTGCCAGCAGTCCCTTCAATAGCGGGAGGGGCGAGCAGTACTTC. It is translated as CASSPFNSGRGEQYF.

On this clone itself: At one boundary the junction diverges from the germline segment, which might be a read error. The chain couples TRBV9 to TRBJ2-6, with 11 bases lining up with TRBD2. The CDR3 length is 17 residues. Germline values: CDR1 SGDLS, CDR2 YYNGEE. CDR3 sequence reads: CASSVLAGGSRANVLTF. DNA of the CDR3: TGTGCCAGCAGCGTACTAGCGGGAGGCTCTAGGGCCAACGTCCTGACTTTC.

The rearrangement uses TRBV5-5 and TRBJ2-1; 10 positions match TRBD1. Trimming at V came to 1 base and at J to 10 bases, leaving 5 bases not matched to a gene. This CDR3 spans 14 amino acids. The germline CDR1 and CDR2 sequences are SGHKS and YYEKEE (reference sequence). The CDR3 sequence: CASSLLGQGGEQFF. The CDR3 nucleotides are TGTGCCAGCAGCTTGCTCGGACAGGGGGGCGAGCAGTTCTTC.

J is TRBJ2-1 and V is TRBV20-1; possible D gene TRBD1, 5 bases. Looked up from germline, CDR1 is DFQATT and CDR2 is SNEGSKA (reference sequence). Trimming cost V 3 bases and J 7 bases, with 13 bases left between them. CDR3 length: 13 residues. The CDR3 region has the DNA TGCAGTGCTAGTGGGGCTCGATTGAATGAGCAGTTCTTC. Translation gives CSASGARLNEQFF.

As to this clone: One junction end does not reproduce the germline sequence, and a read error may be involved. The sample has other DNA sequences that encode this CDR3 too. The chain carries TRBV29-1 and TRBJ2-7; D is perhaps TRBD1 (6 bases). CDR1 is SQVTM, CDR2 ANQGSEA, per germline. This CDR3 spans 12 amino acids. The CDR3 DNA follows: TGCAGCGAATCAGGGGTCGCCTATGAGCAGTACTTC. Protein product: CSESGVAYEQYF.

The chain combines TRBV5-1 with TRBJ2-5; 7 bases match TRBD2. The V gene's germline CDR1 is SGHRS and CDR2 YFSETQ. Trimming cost V 0 bases and J 5 bases; bases outside gene matches: 7. The CDR3 sequence is 15 residues long. CDR3 DNA sequence: TGCGCCAGCAGCTTGGAAGGGACTAACGGGGAGACCCAGTACTTC. Its protein product is CASSLEGTNGETQYF.

The CDR3 DNA reads TGTGCCTGGACGTTCGGGGGGGCCTCCTACAATGAGCAGTTCTTC. Translating it yields CAWTFGGASYNEQFF. The chain uses TRBV30 and TRBJ2-1; TRBD2 matches at 8 bases. CDR1 is GTSNPN and CDR2 is SVGIG in the germline V gene (reference sequence). Losses at the gene ends were 4 bases for V and 0 bases for J; bases not matched to a gene: 5. The CDR3 is 15 amino acids.

In the case of this clone: An end of the junction does not agree with germline; a read error may underlie this. V is TRBV7-7 and J is TRBJ2-5; TRBD2 agrees at 12 bases. Looked up from germline, CDR1 is SSHAT and CDR2 is FNYEAQ (reference sequence). The CDR3 runs to 15 residues. CDR3 loop: CASSLSSGGAETQYF. The CDR3 DNA sequence: TGTGCTAGCAGCTTGTCTAGCGGGGGGGCGGAGACCCAGTACTTC.